This passage covers 27 T cell receptor beta chains from one sample sequenced in a study of blood T cell repertoires in COVID-19. TCRdb's copy holds only in-frame clones and misses some; the assay was immunoSEQ multiplex PCR. The sample includes approximately 89,000 clones, 85% to 95% seen only once; the top ten take approximately 6.3%. The material sequenced was peripheral blood. The source of these receptors is a woman aged 60-75 years with active COVID-19.

This chain joins TRBV21-1 and TRBJ2-3; the listed D gene, TRBD2, was not tested against the DNA. TRBV21-1 is a recognized pseudogene. The CDR3 spans 17 residues. The CDR3 DNA follows: TGTGCCAGCAGCAAATTCGAGGGAGCTGAGTCCACAGATACGCAGTATTTT. Protein: CASSKFEGAESTDTQYF.

This clone has just one count. The chain couples TRBV3-1 (or the pseudogene TRBV3-2) to TRBJ2-4; 7 nucleotides agree with TRBD1. The CDR3 runs 18 residues. V lost 2 bases to trimming and J lost 0 bases; unmatched junction nucleotides: 10. Germline lookup yields CDR1 LGHDT and CDR2 YNNKEL (reference sequence). The chain's CDR3 is CASSQRDRVGLAKNIQYF. DNA of the CDR3: TGTGCCAGCAGCCAACGCGACAGGGTGGGGTTAGCCAAAAACATTCAGTACTTC.

The chain has TRBV6-2 or TRBV6-3 and TRBJ1-2, with D possibly matching TRBD1 (6 bases). The V and J ends lost 0 bases and 4 bases respectively, with 15 bases between them. CDR3 size: 16 residues. CDR1 MNHEY and CDR2 SVGEGT come from the germline V gene. The CDR3 DNA reads as TGTGCCAGCAGTTACTCGGTTCTCCCGGACAGCTATGGCTACACCTTC. Amino acids: CASSYSVLPDSYGYTF.

The chain has TRBV12-3 or TRBV12-4 and TRBJ1-1, with a possible D match to TRBD1 (6 bases). Trimming left V 6 bases short and J 3 bases short, with 11 bases between. The CDR3 loop spans 13 amino acids. The CDR3 is CASRNRVDTEAFF. The CDR3 coding sequence is TGTGCCAGCAGGAACAGGGTCGACACTGAAGCTTTCTTT.

This chain joins TRBV9 and TRBJ2-2, with D perhaps matching TRBD2 (6 bases). Trimming removed 0 bases at V and 6 bases at J, with 12 bases between. The germline CDR1 and CDR2 sequences are SGDLS and YYNGEE. The CDR3 consists of 15 residues. DNA of the CDR3: TGTGCCAGCAGCGTAGCATCGGGAGTCCCCGGGGAGCTGTTTTTT. This encodes CASSVASGVPGELFF.

The CDR3 protein is CASGLSGVEGIQYF. DNA of the CDR3: TGTGCTAGTGGGCTTTCAGGGGTTGAGGGCATTCAGTACTTC. V and J are TRBV12-5 and TRBJ2-4; tentative D call: TRBD1 (6 bases). Germline-derived CDR1 and CDR2 are LGHNT and FRNRAP. V was clipped by 6 bases and J by 9 bases, with 18 bases between them. There are 14 residues in the CDR3.

The gene calls are TRBV3-1 (or the pseudogene TRBV3-2) and TRBJ2-7; TRBD1 matches 10 bases. CDR1 and CDR2 (germline): LGHDT, YNNKEL (reference sequence). This CDR3 has 14 amino acids. V was clipped by 6 bases and J by 4 bases; unmatched bases: 6. CDR3 sequence reads: CASRGGDRGYEQYF. CDR3 nucleotide sequence: TGTGCCAGCAGAGGCGGGGACAGGGGATACGAGCAGTACTTC.

This clone was found a few times. This rearrangement joins TRBV7-2 to TRBJ2-7; weak D call: TRBD1 (5 bases). The length of the CDR3 is 15 residues. Trimming took off 5 bases at V and 1 base at J, with 15 bases between the two ends. The germline V gene encodes CDR1 SGHTA and CDR2 FQGNSA. CDR3 amino acids: CASSALWTKSYEQYF. CDR3 nucleotide sequence: TGTGCCAGCAGCGCGTTATGGACAAAATCCTACGAGCAGTACTTC. The full variable domain, rest sourced from reference TRBV7-2 and TRBJ2-7, is GAGVSQSPSNKVTEKGKDVELRCDPISGHTALYWYRQSLGQGLEFLIYFQGNSAPDKSGLPSDRFSAERTGGSVSTLTIQRTQQEDSAVYLCASSALWTKSYEQYFGPGTRLTVT.

The gene calls are TRBV3-1 (or the pseudogene TRBV3-2) and TRBJ2-1; 7 bases match TRBD2. The V and J ends lost 0 bases and 2 bases, in that order; junction bases with no gene match: 7. The germline CDR1 and CDR2 sequences are LGHDT and YNNKEL (reference sequence). There are 17 residues in the CDR3. The CDR3 region is CASSQDSPRGAYNEQFF. CDR3 bases: TGTGCCAGCAGCCAAGATAGCCCTCGGGGGGCCTACAATGAGCAGTTCTTC.

The J gene is TRBJ2-1, the V gene TRBV15; TRBD2 matches 10 bases. The CDR3 runs to 12 residues. J gave up 10 bases and V 7 bases, and 4 bases lay outside the gene matches. In germline, CDR1 is LNHNV, CDR2 YYDKDF (reference sequence). CDR3 protein: CATTLAGDEQFF. CDR3 DNA sequence: TGTGCCACCACTCTAGCGGGAGACGAGCAGTTCTTC.

The chain links TRBV19 to TRBJ2-5; possibly TRBD1 for D (6 bases). V dropped 4 bases and J dropped 5 bases, with 20 bases sitting between them. This CDR3 region has 16 residues. Germline V lookup: CDR1 LNHDA, CDR2 SQIVND (reference sequence). CDR3 in amino acids: CASSTPLGAADETQYF. The CDR3 DNA reads TGTGCCAGTAGTACGCCTTTGGGGGCCGCTGACGAGACCCAGTACTTC.

CDR3 in amino acids: CASSSYSELKETQYF. DNA for the CDR3: TGTGCCAGCAGCTCCTACTCCGAGCTTAAAGAGACCCAGTACTTC. The rearrangement links TRBV9 to TRBJ2-5, with D unclear. CDR1 and CDR2 from the germline V gene are SGDLS and YYNGEE. Trimming pared 4 bases from V and 3 bases from J, leaving 16 bases between. This CDR3 is 15 amino acids long.

The chain has TRBV28 and TRBJ1-2, with D perhaps matching TRBD1 (6 bases). Trimming cost V 8 bases and J 8 bases, with 24 bases left between them. Germline V gene lookup returns CDR1 MDHEN and CDR2 SYDVKM. The CDR3 is 15 residues long. DNA for the CDR3: TGTGCCAGCCGACCCCGCCGGACAGACTCGATCGGCTACACCTTC. This gives the protein CASRPRRTDSIGYTF.

This clone was detected a few times. This chain links TRBV28 with TRBJ1-3; tentatively, D is TRBD1 (5 bases). The ends were cut back, 6 bases at V and 9 bases at J, with 21 bases in the middle. The CDR3 contains 15 residues. Germline V gene sequence: CDR1 MDHEN, CDR2 SYDVKM. This chain's CDR3 is CASSPGGALETTIYF. The CDR3 bases are TGTGCCAGCAGCCCGGGGGGAGCTCTGGAAACCACCATATATTTT. Full variable domain (rest looked up from reference TRBV28 and TRBJ1-3): DVKVTQSSRYLVKRTGEKVFLECVQDMDHENMFWYRQDPGLGLRLIYFSYDVKMKEKGDIPEGYSVSREKKERFSLILESASTNQTSMYLCASSPGGALETTIYFGEGSWLTVV.

This chain joins TRBV2 and TRBJ2-2, with D possibly TRBD2 on 5 matching bases. CDR3 length: 15 residues. V lost 8 bases, J lost 5 bases, and 18 bases lay in between. Germline-derived CDR1 and CDR2 are SNHLY and FYNNEI. DNA of the CDR3: TGTGCCAGCGAGAACGCACGTCGGGGAACCGGGGAGCTGTTTTTT. It specifies CASENARRGTGELFF. The full variable domain, in which reference TRBV2 and TRBJ2-2 provide the parts outside the CDR3, is EPEVTQTPSHQVTQMGQEVILRCVPISNHLYFYWYRQILGQKVEFLVSFYNNEISEKSEIFDDQFSVERPDGSNFTLKIRSTKLEDSAMYFCASENARRGTGELFFGEGSRLTVL.

This clone was observed a handful of times. The chain joins TRBV2 to TRBJ1-2; no clear D gene. Germline V gene data show CDR1 as SNHLY and CDR2 as FYNNEI. V lost 7 bases and J lost 4, with 10 bases in between. The CDR3 consists of 12 residues. The CDR3 here is CASNRLGYGYTF. The CDR3 DNA follows: TGTGCCAGCAATCGACTTGGCTATGGCTACACCTTC.

This clone was seen a single time. The V gene is TRBV2, the J gene TRBJ2-1, with 12 bases lining up with TRBD2. V trimming: 6 bases; J trimming: 4 bases; junction bases outside the gene matches: 7. CDR1 is SNHLY and CDR2 is FYNNEI in the germline V gene. The CDR3 sequence is 16 residues long. CDR3 loop: CASRWGLAGGYNEQFF. As DNA, the CDR3 is TGTGCCAGCAGGTGGGGGCTAGCGGGAGGGTACAATGAGCAGTTCTTC.

This clone was found once. The rearrangement uses TRBV28 and TRBJ2-7, with 8 nucleotides matching TRBD2. This CDR3 spans 16 amino acids. Germline assignment: CDR1 MDHEN and CDR2 SYDVKM. V gave up 3 bases and J gave up 1 base; unmatched junction bases: 8. CDR3 amino acids: CASSFERGGRSYEQYF. The DNA of the CDR3 is TGTGCCAGCAGTTTTGAGAGGGGCGGGAGGTCCTACGAGCAGTACTTC.

CDR3 DNA sequence: TGTGCCATCAGTGGACGAGAAGGGGCAGGGTTAAGCTACAATGAGCAGTTCTTC. It yields the protein CAISGREGAGLSYNEQFF. This chain uses TRBV10-3 with TRBJ2-1; TRBD1 is a possible D gene (5 bases). The CDR3 runs 18 residues. Germline lookup yields CDR1 ENHRY and CDR2 SYGVKD. Trimming pared 4 bases from V and 3 bases from J, leaving 22 bases between.

The chain uses TRBV7-9 and TRBJ1-4; TRBD1 might be the D (5 bases). Looked up from germline, CDR1 is SEHNR and CDR2 is FQNEAQ (reference sequence). Trimming removed 3 bases at V and 6 bases at J, with 17 bases between. CDR3 size: 16 residues. The CDR3 is CASSFGDSTGDEKLFF. The CDR3 DNA reads TGTGCCAGCAGCTTCGGGGACTCAACTGGGGATGAAAAACTGTTTTTT.

J is TRBJ2-2 and V is TRBV9, with D unresolved. The CDR3 contains 13 residues. The ends were cut back, 0 bases at V and 7 bases at J, with 7 bases in the middle. Germline loops: CDR1 SGDLS, CDR2 YYNGEE. Here the CDR3 reads CASSVVDNGELFF. In DNA form, the CDR3 reads TGTGCCAGCAGCGTAGTAGATAACGGGGAGCTGTTTTTT.

This chain joins TRBV6-5 and TRBJ2-2; D remains unclear. Germline V gene sequence: CDR1 MNHEY, CDR2 SVGAGI. This CDR3 has 15 amino acids. Trimming removed 6 bases at V and 0 bases at J, with 11 bases between. The CDR3 is CASRIHSSNTGELFF. CDR3 nucleotides: TGTGCCAGCAGGATTCACAGCTCGAACACCGGGGAGCTGTTTTTT.

J is TRBJ2-1 and V is TRBV19, with D perhaps TRBD2 (5 bases). The germline V gene has CDR1 LNHDA and CDR2 SQIVND (reference sequence). V dropped 3 bases and J dropped 3 bases, with 15 bases sitting between them. This CDR3 spans 16 amino acids. The DNA of the CDR3 is TGTGCCAGTAGTATTCAACGGGATGTTGGCTACAATGAGCAGTTCTTC. It is translated as CASSIQRDVGYNEQFF.

This clone was seen a few times. The chain combines TRBV12-3 or TRBV12-4 with TRBJ2-2; the match to TRBD2 covers 7 bases. CDR3 size: 13 residues. With 8 bases clipped from V and 8 bases from J, the junction kept 8 bases outside the gene matches. CDR3 coding DNA: TGTGCCAGCCGCCTAGCGGCCCAGGGGGAGCTGTTTTTT. It translates to CASRLAAQGELFF.

The rearrangement uses TRBV29-1 and TRBJ1-4, with 11 bases matching TRBD1. The germline V gene has CDR1 SQVTM and CDR2 ANQGSEA. CDR3 length: 13 amino acids. Trimming cost V 6 bases and J 8 bases; bases outside gene matches: 5. This chain's CDR3 is CSVDGTGGEKLFF. The CDR3 nucleotides read TGCAGCGTCGACGGGACAGGGGGAGAAAAACTGTTTTTT.

V gene TRBV29-1 combines with J gene TRBJ2-3; D may be TRBD2 (6 bases). The CDR3 is 12 residues long. The germline V and J ends were trimmed by 4 bases and 4 bases, with 9 bases remaining between them. From germline, CDR1 is SQVTM and CDR2 ANQGSEA. This CDR3 reads CSVAGAADTQYF. CDR3 coding DNA: TGCAGCGTTGCGGGAGCGGCAGATACGCAGTATTTT.

This chain connects TRBV6-2 or TRBV6-3 to TRBJ2-4; 12 bases are shared with TRBD2. Trimming at V came to 5 bases and at J to 6 bases, leaving 8 bases not matched to a gene. Germline CDR1 and CDR2: MNHEY and SVGEGT. The CDR3 contains 16 residues. The CDR3, as DNA: TGTGCCAGCAGTCCCCGACTAGCGGGGGCGGGAAACATTCAGTACTTC. It translates to CASSPRLAGAGNIQYF.